Shown below are 16 T cell receptor beta chains from a single sample sequenced in a study of Tregs in tolerant kidney transplant recipients. TCRdb keeps only in-frame clones here, not all; method: immunoSEQ multiplex PCR. Of tens of thousands of clones listed, roughly 89% are singletons. This specimen was CD4+ T cells from blood, taken before the transplant. All receptors come from a human donor who received a combined kidney and bone marrow transplant.

This chain uses TRBV5-1 with TRBJ2-3, with TRBD2 matching 12 bases. Germline trimming cut 4 bases from V and 4 bases from J; bases unmatched to any gene: 7. CDR1 is SGHRS and CDR2 is YFSETQ in the germline V gene. The CDR3 extends over 16 amino acids. The CDR3 spells CASSALAGGPSDTQYF. The CDR3 DNA is TGCGCCAGCAGCGCCCTAGCGGGAGGGCCGTCAGATACGCAGTATTTT. Variable domain in full (rest from reference TRBV5-1 and TRBJ2-3): KAGVTQTPRYLIKTRGQQVTLSCSPISGHRSVSWYQQTPGQGLQFLFEYFSETQRNKGNFPGRFSGRQFSNSRSEMNVSTLELGDSALYLCASSALAGGPSDTQYFGPGTRLTVL.

The genes are TRBV5-1 and TRBJ2-7; D is unclear. The V gene's germline CDR1 is SGHRS and CDR2 YFSETQ. This CDR3 contains 11 residues. Trimming removed 3 bases from V and 2 bases from J, with 3 bases in between. The CDR3 sequence is CASSSAYEQYF. The CDR3 DNA reads TGCGCCAGCAGCTCGGCCTACGAGCAGTACTTC. The full variable domain, rest sourced from reference TRBV5-1 and TRBJ2-7, is KAGVTQTPRYLIKTRGQQVTLSCSPISGHRSVSWYQQTPGQGLQFLFEYFSETQRNKGNFPGRFSGRQFSNSRSEMNVSTLELGDSALYLCASSSAYEQYFGPGTRLTVT.

The chain carries TRBV2 and TRBJ2-3; D ambiguous. V dropped 6 bases and J dropped 5 bases, with 9 bases sitting between them. Germline assignment: CDR1 SNHLY and CDR2 FYNNEI. This CDR3 spans 12 amino acids. The CDR3 spells CASSLSLDTQYF. The CDR3 DNA is TGTGCCAGCAGCCTTAGTCTAGATACGCAGTATTTT.

The chain combines TRBV5-1 with TRBJ2-5, with 13 bases identical to TRBD2. There are 17 residues in the CDR3. Unmatched junction bases numbered 4, after V lost 0 bases and J lost 2 bases. Germline loops: CDR1 SGHRS, CDR2 YFSETQ. In DNA form, the CDR3 reads TGCGCCAGCAGCTTGGCCGGACTAGCGGGGGCACAAGAGACCCAGTACTTC. Its protein is CASSLAGLAGAQETQYF.

V is TRBV2 and J is TRBJ1-5, with 9 bases aligning to TRBD1. The CDR3 sequence is 18 residues long. After removal of 6 bases from V and 1 base from J, the junction contained 13 bases not matched to a gene. Per the germline V gene, CDR1 is SNHLY and CDR2 is FYNNEI. CDR3 nucleotides: TGTGCCAGCAGCACAGGGACAGGGCCGGTCAGGAGCAATCAGCCCCAGCATTTT. Its protein product is CASSTGTGPVRSNQPQHF. Based on the CDR3 plus reference TRBV2 and TRBJ1-5, the full variable domain is EPEVTQTPSHQVTQMGQEVILRCVPISNHLYFYWYRQILGQKVEFLVSFYNNEISEKSEIFDDQFSVERPDGSNFTLKIRSTKLEDSAMYFCASSTGTGPVRSNQPQHFGDGTRLSIL.

The DNA for the CDR3 is TGTGCCAGCAGTAGAGGGGGCACGTTTCAGCCCCAGCATTTT. Translation: CASSRGGTFQPQHF. This chain uses TRBV28 with TRBJ1-5; 7 bases are a match to TRBD1. The junction had 7 bases not matched to a gene; V was cut back by 5 bases and J by 6 bases. This CDR3 has 14 residues. Germline V gene lookup returns CDR1 MDHEN and CDR2 SYDVKM. The variable domain in full, completed from reference TRBV28 and TRBJ1-5, reads DVKVTQSSRYLVKRTGEKVFLECVQDMDHENMFWYRQDPGLGLRLIYFSYDVKMKEKGDIPEGYSVSREKKERFSLILESASTNQTSMYLCASSRGGTFQPQHFGDGTRLSIL.

The CDR3 coding sequence is TGTGCCAGCTCACAAGGACAGGCAAACTATGGCTACACCTTC. Residues: CASSQGQANYGYTF. The rearrangement links TRBV18 to TRBJ1-2; 7 bases fit TRBD1. The length of the CDR3 is 14 residues. J lost 2 bases, V lost 4 bases, and 4 bases had no gene match. Germline CDR1 and CDR2: KGHSH and LQKENI.

A single count supports this clone. The chain carries TRBV6-5 and TRBJ1-3; D unclear. The CDR3 sequence is 13 residues long. Looked up from germline, CDR1 is MNHEY and CDR2 is SVGAGI. The V and J ends lost 2 bases and 9 bases respectively, with 11 bases between them. The CDR3 DNA sequence: TGTGCCAGCAGTTACGGGAATGGAGGCACCATATATTTT. Translated: CASSYGNGGTIYF.

V and J are TRBV27 and TRBJ1-1, with a tentative D call TRBD1 (6 bases). Trimming shortened V by 6 bases and J by 6 bases, and 17 bases separated the two germline ends. Germline-derived CDR1 and CDR2 are MNHEY and SMNVEV (reference sequence). This CDR3 is 14 amino acids long. For the CDR3, the DNA is TGTGCCAGCAGACCCCCGGGGGGCGGACCTGAAGCTTTCTTT. It specifies CASRPPGGGPEAFF.

The rearrangement links TRBV11-2 to TRBJ2-7, with D uncertain. V was trimmed by 1 base and J by 1 base, leaving 14 bases between them. The CDR3 is 16 residues long. Per the germline V gene, CDR1 is SGHAT and CDR2 is FQNNGV. CDR3 bases: TGTGCCAGCAGCTTAGGCCCAAGTCAACATTCCTACGAGCAGTACTTC. As protein: CASSLGPSQHSYEQYF.

The chain joins TRBV4-2 to TRBJ2-3; possible D gene TRBD2, 5 bases. Germline CDR1 reads LGHNA; CDR2 reads YNFKEQ. The length of the CDR3 is 16 residues. Trimming shortened V by 2 bases and J by 1 base, and 13 bases separated the two germline ends. CDR3 region: CASSQRTQPRTDTQYF. In nucleotides, the CDR3 is TGTGCCAGCAGCCAACGGACTCAACCACGCACAGATACGCAGTATTTT.

This clone was detected once. The rearrangement uses TRBV14 and TRBJ2-7, with 7 bases lining up with TRBD2. This CDR3 contains 14 residues. Germline CDR1 reads SGHDN; CDR2 reads FVKESK. After removal of 1 base from V and 3 bases from J, the junction contained 3 bases not matched to a gene. The CDR3 region has the DNA TGTGCCAGCAGCCAAGGGGGGGGTCTCTACGAGCAGTACTTC. This encodes CASSQGGGLYEQYF.

V is TRBV7-6 and J is TRBJ2-1, with D possibly TRBD1 on 6 matching bases. Germline assignment: CDR1 SGHVS and CDR2 FNYEAQ. The CDR3 has 15 residues. The V end was cut by 5 bases, the J end by 0 bases, with 11 bases between. Here the CDR3 DNA reads TGTGCCAGCAGCACAACAGGGAGCTCCTACAATGAGCAGTTCTTC. This codes for CASSTTGSSYNEQFF.

This clone showed up just a few times. The gene calls are TRBV6-5 and TRBJ2-2; 7 bases are a match to TRBD1. The CDR3 is 16 residues long. After removal of 2 bases from V and 1 base from J, the junction contained 4 bases not matched to a gene. Germline V gene sequence: CDR1 MNHEY, CDR2 SVGAGI. The CDR3 here is CASSYRRTGNTGELFF. Written as DNA, the CDR3 is TGTGCCAGCAGTTACCGGAGGACAGGGAACACCGGGGAGCTGTTTTTT.

The V call is TRBV30, the J call TRBJ1-2; TRBD1 matches at 9 bases. Germline CDR1 GTSNPN, CDR2 SVGIG (reference sequence). V trimming: 2 bases; J trimming: 6 bases; junction bases outside the gene matches: 22. The CDR3 contains 19 residues. Written as DNA, the CDR3 is TGTGCCTGGAGTCCTGCTGAGGGGGGACAGGGATGGCTGAAGAATGGCTACACCTTC. Amino acid sequence: CAWSPAEGGQGWLKNGYTF. The full variable domain, completed using reference TRBV30 and TRBJ1-2, is SQTIHQWPATLVQPVGSPLSLECTVEGTSNPNLYWYRQAAGRGLQLLFYSVGIGQISSEVPQNLSASRPQDRQFILSSKKLLLSDSGFYLCAWSPAEGGQGWLKNGYTFGSGTRLTVV.

This clone came up a few times. The rearrangement uses TRBV7-2 and TRBJ1-5; D is perhaps TRBD1 (5 bases). V was pared by 2 bases and J by 5 bases, with 10 bases between. This CDR3 has 14 residues. The V gene's germline CDR1 is SGHTA and CDR2 FQGNSA. CDR3 loop: CASSLFRADQPQHF. In DNA form, the CDR3 reads TGTGCCAGCAGCTTATTCAGGGCGGATCAGCCCCAGCATTTT.